This TCR beta chain was captured by sequencing in a study of CD8 T cells in ankylosing spondylitis. Broader study findings: Several highly homologous variants made up a TCR beta motif, and this motif appeared characteristic of ankylosing spondylitis blood. Within matched ankylosing spondylitis synovial fluid, disease-linked clones were reportedly significantly enriched.

As concerns this clonotype: The antigen remains unidentified.

TCRdb analysed the 5' RACE reads with MiXCR anew, one entry per CDR3 protein. The repertoire holds over 450,000 distinct CDR3 sequences, with over 9.5% as singletons. With 4 bases clipped from V and 8 bases from J, the junction kept 9 bases outside the gene matches. The CDR3 extends over 15 amino acids. The TCR originated in a male donor with ankylosing spondylitis. The chain combines TRBV12-3 or TRBV12-4 with TRBJ1-4, with 8 nucleotides matching TRBD1. The sequenced sample consisted of blood, either unsorted or a sorted T cell fraction (not recorded which). CDR3 DNA sequence: TGTGCCAGCAGTTGCGCCCTGACAGGGGAAGAAAAACTGTTTTTT. It is translated as CASSCALTGEEKLFF.